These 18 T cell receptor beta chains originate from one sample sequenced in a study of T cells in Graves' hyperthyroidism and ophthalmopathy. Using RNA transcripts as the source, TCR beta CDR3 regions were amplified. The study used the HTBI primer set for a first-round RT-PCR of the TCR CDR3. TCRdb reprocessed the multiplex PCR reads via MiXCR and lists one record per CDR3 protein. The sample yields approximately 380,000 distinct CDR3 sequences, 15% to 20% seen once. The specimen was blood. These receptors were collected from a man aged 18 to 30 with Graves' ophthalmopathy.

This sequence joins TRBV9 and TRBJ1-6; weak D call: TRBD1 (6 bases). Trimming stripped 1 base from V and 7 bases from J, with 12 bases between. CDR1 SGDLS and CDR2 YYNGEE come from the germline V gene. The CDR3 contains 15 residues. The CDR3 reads CASSVSGHVNSPLHF. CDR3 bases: TGTGCCAGCAGCGTATCGGGACACGTGAATTCACCCCTCCACTTT.

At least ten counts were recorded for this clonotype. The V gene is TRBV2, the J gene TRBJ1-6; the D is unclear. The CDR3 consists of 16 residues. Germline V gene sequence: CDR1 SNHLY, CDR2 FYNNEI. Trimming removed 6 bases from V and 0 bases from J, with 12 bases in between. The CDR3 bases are TGTGCCAGCAGCGCGGCTTTGAGCTCCTATAATTCACCCCTCCACTTT. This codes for CASSAALSSYNSPLHF.

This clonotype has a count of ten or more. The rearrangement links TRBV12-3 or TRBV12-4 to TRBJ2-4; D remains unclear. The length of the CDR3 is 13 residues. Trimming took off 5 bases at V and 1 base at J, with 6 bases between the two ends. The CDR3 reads CASSPAAKNIQYF. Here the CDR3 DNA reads TGTGCCAGCAGTCCAGCGGCCAAAAACATTCAGTACTTC.

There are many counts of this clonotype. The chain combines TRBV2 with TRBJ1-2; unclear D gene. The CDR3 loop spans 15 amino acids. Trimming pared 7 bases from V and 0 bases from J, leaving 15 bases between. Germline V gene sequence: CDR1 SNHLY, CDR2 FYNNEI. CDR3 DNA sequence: TGTGCCAGCACTATAGTCAGCCCCTCTAACTATGGCTACACCTTC. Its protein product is CASTIVSPSNYGYTF.

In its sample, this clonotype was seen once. The CDR3 DNA is TGTGCCAGCAGCCCCCAGGGTGGGGGCGGGGAGCTGTTTTTT. This codes for CASSPQGGGGELFF. V and J are TRBV7-9 and TRBJ2-2; D may correspond to TRBD1 or TRBD2 (5 bases each). Germline loops: CDR1 SEHNR, CDR2 FQNEAQ (reference sequence). The CDR3 is made up of 14 amino acids. V was shortened by 5 bases and J by 7 bases, with 14 bases between the two germline ends.

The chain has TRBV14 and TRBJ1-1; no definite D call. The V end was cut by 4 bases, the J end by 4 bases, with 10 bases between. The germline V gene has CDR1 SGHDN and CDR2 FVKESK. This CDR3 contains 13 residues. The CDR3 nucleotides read TGTGCCAGCAGCCGACAAGCGGCCACTGAAGCTTTCTTT. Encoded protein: CASSRQAATEAFF.

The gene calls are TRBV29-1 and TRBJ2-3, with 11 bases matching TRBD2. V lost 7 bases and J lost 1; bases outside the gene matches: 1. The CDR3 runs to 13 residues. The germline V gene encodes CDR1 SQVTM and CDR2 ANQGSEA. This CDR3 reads CSGGLAGTDTQYF. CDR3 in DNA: TGCAGCGGGGGACTAGCGGGCACAGATACGCAGTATTTT.

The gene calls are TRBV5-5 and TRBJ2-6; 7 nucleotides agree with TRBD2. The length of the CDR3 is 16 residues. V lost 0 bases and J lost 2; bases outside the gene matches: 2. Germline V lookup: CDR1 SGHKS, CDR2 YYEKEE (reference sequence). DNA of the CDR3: TGTGCCAGCAGCTTGGATGGGGGGGCTGGGGCCAACGTCCTGACTTTC. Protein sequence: CASSLDGGAGANVLTF. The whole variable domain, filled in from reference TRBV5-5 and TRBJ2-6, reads DAGVTQSPTHLIKTRGQQVTLRCSPISGHKSVSWYQQVLGQGPQFIFQYYEKEERGRGNFPDRFSARQFPNYSSELNVNALLLGDSALYLCASSLDGGAGANVLTFGAGSRLTVL.

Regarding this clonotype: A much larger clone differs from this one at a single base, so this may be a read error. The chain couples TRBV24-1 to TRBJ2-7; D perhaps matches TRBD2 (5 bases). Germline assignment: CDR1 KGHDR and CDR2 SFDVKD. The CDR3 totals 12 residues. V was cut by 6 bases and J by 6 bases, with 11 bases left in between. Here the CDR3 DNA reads TGTGCCACCAGTAAACGGGGTCTCGAGCAGTACTTC. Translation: CATSKRGLEQYF.

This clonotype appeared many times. The CDR3 sequence is CSARDHRDTEAFF. CDR3 nucleotide sequence: TGCAGTGCTAGAGATCACAGGGACACTGAAGCTTTCTTT. This sequence joins TRBV20-1 and TRBJ1-1, with D possibly being TRBD1 (6 bases). The CDR3 contains 13 residues. The V gene's germline CDR1 is DFQATT and CDR2 SNEGSKA (reference sequence). V was shortened by 0 bases and J by 3 bases, with 8 bases between the two germline ends.

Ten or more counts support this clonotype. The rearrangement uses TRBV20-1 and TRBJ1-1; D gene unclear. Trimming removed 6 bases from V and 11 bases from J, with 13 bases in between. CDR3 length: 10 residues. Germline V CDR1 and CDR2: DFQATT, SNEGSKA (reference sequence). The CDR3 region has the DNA TGCAGTGCAATAAGAGGTAGGGCTTTCTTT. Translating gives CSAIRGRAFF.

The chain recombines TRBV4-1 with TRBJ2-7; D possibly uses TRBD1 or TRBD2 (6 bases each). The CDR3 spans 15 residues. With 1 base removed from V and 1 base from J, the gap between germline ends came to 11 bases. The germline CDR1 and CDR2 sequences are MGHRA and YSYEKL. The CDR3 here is CASSQVGGTSYEQYF. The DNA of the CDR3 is TGCGCCAGCAGCCAAGTAGGGGGGACATCCTACGAGCAGTACTTC.

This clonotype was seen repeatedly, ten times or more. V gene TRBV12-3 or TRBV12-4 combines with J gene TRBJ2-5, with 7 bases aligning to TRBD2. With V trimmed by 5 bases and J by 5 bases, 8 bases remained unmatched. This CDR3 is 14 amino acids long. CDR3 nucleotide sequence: TGTGCCAGCAGTCCCCCCCGGGGGGTGGAGACCCAGTACTTC. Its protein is CASSPPRGVETQYF.

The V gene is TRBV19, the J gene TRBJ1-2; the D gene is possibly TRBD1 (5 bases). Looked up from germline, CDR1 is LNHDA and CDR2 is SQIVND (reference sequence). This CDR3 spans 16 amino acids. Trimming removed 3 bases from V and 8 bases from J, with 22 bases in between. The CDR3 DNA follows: TGTGCCAGTAGTATTTTTAACCGGGACGGACCCAGAGGCTACACCTTC. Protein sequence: CASSIFNRDGPRGYTF.

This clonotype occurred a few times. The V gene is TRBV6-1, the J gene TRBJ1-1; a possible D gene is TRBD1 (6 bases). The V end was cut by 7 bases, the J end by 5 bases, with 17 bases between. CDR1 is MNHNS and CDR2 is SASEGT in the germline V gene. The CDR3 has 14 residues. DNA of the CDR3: TGTGCCAGCACCCTAGACGGGGGCGCGACTGAAGCTTTCTTT. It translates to CASTLDGGATEAFF.

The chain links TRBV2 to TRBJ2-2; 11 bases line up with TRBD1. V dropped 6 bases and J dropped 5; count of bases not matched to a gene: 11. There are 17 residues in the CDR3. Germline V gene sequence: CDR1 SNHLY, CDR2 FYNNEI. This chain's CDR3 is CASSAHRDRGWTGELFF. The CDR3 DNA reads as TGTGCCAGCAGCGCCCACCGGGACAGGGGGTGGACCGGGGAGCTGTTTTTT.

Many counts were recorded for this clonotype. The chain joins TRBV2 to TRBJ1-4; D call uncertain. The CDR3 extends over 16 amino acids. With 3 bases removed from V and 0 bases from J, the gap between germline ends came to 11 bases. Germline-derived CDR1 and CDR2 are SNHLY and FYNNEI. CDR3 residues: CASSEFAIATNEKLFF. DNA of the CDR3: TGTGCCAGCAGTGAGTTCGCAATTGCAACTAATGAAAAACTGTTTTTT. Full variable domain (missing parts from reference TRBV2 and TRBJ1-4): EPEVTQTPSHQVTQMGQEVILRCVPISNHLYFYWYRQILGQKVEFLVSFYNNEISEKSEIFDDQFSVERPDGSNFTLKIRSTKLEDSAMYFCASSEFAIATNEKLFFGSGTQLSVL.

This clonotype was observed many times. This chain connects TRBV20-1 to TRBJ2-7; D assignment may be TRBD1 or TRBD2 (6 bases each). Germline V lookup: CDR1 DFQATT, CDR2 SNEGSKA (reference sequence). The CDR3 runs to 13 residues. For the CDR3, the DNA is TGCGCGGTCCGGGACGGGGGACATTACGAGCAGTACTTC. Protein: CAVRDGGHYEQYF.